A single sample is the source of the 16 T cell receptor beta chains below, sequenced in a study of cytomegalovirus exposure and HLA in healthy donors. PCR primers comprised 60 Vbeta and 13 Jbeta primers. Assay used: immunoSEQ multiplex PCR; TCRdb lists only in-frame clones, some missing. The sample carries about 250,000 clones, over 90% recorded once. Sequenced: PBMCs. These receptors all come from a girl aged 2 to 10 in good health and CMV-seronegative.

J is TRBJ1-6 and V is TRBV28, with TRBD1 matching over 12 bases. The CDR3 is made up of 19 amino acids. Germline loops: CDR1 MDHEN, CDR2 SYDVKM. The trim removed 5 bases at V and 2 bases at J, leaving 10 bases unmatched. As DNA, the CDR3 is TGTGCCAGCAGTGTTAGTGGGACAGGGGGCCTTACCTATAATTCACCCCTCCACTTT. It encodes CASSVSGTGGLTYNSPLHF. Supplemented by reference TRBV28 and TRBJ1-6, the full variable domain reads DVKVTQSSRYLVKRTGEKVFLECVQDMDHENMFWYRQDPGLGLRLIYFSYDVKMKEKGDIPEGYSVSREKKERFSLILESASTNQTSMYLCASSVSGTGGLTYNSPLHFGNGTRLTVT.

As concerns this clone: This sample also contains other DNA sequences that code for the same CDR3. The V gene is TRBV5-1, the J gene TRBJ2-1; no definite D call. CDR1 is SGHRS and CDR2 is YFSETQ in the germline V gene. This CDR3 spans 15 amino acids. V lost 2 bases and J lost 1, with 10 bases in between. CDR3 sequence: CASSFSTGSYNEQFF. CDR3 sequence (DNA): TGCGCCAGCAGCTTTTCCACCGGTTCCTACAATGAGCAGTTCTTC.

The chain joins TRBV27 to TRBJ2-1, with D possibly being TRBD1 (5 bases). The germline V and J ends were trimmed by 2 bases and 6 bases, with 5 bases remaining between them. CDR1 is MNHEY and CDR2 is SMNVEV in the germline V gene (reference sequence). The CDR3 has 12 amino acids. CDR3 DNA: TGTGCCAGCAGTTTAGGGGCCAATGAGCAGTTCTTC. It yields the protein CASSLGANEQFF.

The chain uses TRBV6-1 and TRBJ2-3; 7 bases line up with TRBD1. The CDR3 runs 13 residues. V lost 6 bases, J lost 4 bases, and 4 bases stayed unmatched. Looked up from germline, CDR1 is MNHNS and CDR2 is SASEGT. In DNA form, the CDR3 reads TGTGCCAGCAGACCAGGACAGGCAGATACGCAGTATTTT. As protein: CASRPGQADTQYF.

A note on this clone: One end of the junction does not line up with germline, which may come from a read error. The chain combines TRBV4-2 with TRBJ1-2; D perhaps matches TRBD1 (6 bases). The CDR3 consists of 16 residues. From germline, CDR1 is LGHNA and CDR2 YNFKEQ. Here the CDR3 DNA reads TGTGCCAGCAGCCAAGATTTGTCTGGGGGCGCAGATGGCTGCACCTTC. This translates into CASSQDLSGGADGCTF.

This sequence joins TRBV6-5 and TRBJ2-7; a possible D gene is TRBD2 (6 bases). The CDR3 has 15 amino acids. In germline, CDR1 is MNHEY, CDR2 SVGAGI. Trimming shortened V by 0 bases and J by 6 bases, and 15 bases separated the two germline ends. The CDR3 DNA follows: TGTGCCAGCAGTTACTCTAGAAGACTAGACTCCGAGCAGTACTTC. Amino acid sequence: CASSYSRRLDSEQYF.

V and J are TRBV9 and TRBJ2-3, with D maybe TRBD1 (6 bases). The V and J ends lost 4 bases and 3 bases respectively, with 21 bases between them. CDR3 length: 17 amino acids. CDR1 and CDR2 from the germline V gene are SGDLS and YYNGEE. For the CDR3, the DNA is TGTGCCAGCAGCCCACGGACACTGACAGGAGCTACAGATACGCAGTATTTT. This translates into CASSPRTLTGATDTQYF.

V is TRBV13 and J is TRBJ2-3, with D unresolved. V was clipped by 3 bases and J by 6 bases, with 7 bases between them. This CDR3 contains 12 residues. Germline V gene lookup returns CDR1 PRHDT and CDR2 FYEKMQ (reference sequence). The CDR3, as DNA: TGTGCCAGCAGCTTGTTGAGGGATACGCAGTATTTT. It specifies CASSLLRDTQYF.

V is TRBV7-2 and J is TRBJ2-4, with 9 bases lining up with TRBD1. V gave up 1 base and J gave up 14 bases; unmatched junction bases: 6. The V gene's germline CDR1 is SGHTA and CDR2 FQGNSA. This CDR3 is 13 amino acids long. CDR3 in DNA: TGTGCCAGCAGCTTAGACAGGGGGCAATTCAAGTACTTC. Its protein product is CASSLDRGQFKYF. The whole variable domain, remainder taken from reference TRBV7-2 and TRBJ2-4, is GAGVSQSPSNKVTEKGKDVELRCDPISGHTALYWYRQSLGQGLEFLIYFQGNSAPDKSGLPSDRFSAERTGGSVSTLTIQRTQQEDSAVYLCASSLDRGQFKYFGAGTRLSVL.

The sample holds one count of this clone. The CDR3 DNA reads as TGTGCCAGCAGTTTCCCCGACAGTTACACTGAAGCTTTCTTT. Amino acids: CASSFPDSYTEAFF. The gene calls are TRBV28 and TRBJ1-1, with D perhaps matching TRBD1 (5 bases). Germline CDR1 MDHEN, CDR2 SYDVKM. Trimming pared 3 bases from V and 3 bases from J, leaving 11 bases between. The CDR3 covers 14 residues.

The rearrangement uses TRBV13 and TRBJ2-7, with 14 bases identical to TRBD2. Germline V lookup: CDR1 PRHDT, CDR2 FYEKMQ (reference sequence). The CDR3 sequence is 18 residues long. V was clipped by 1 base and J by 5 bases; unmatched bases: 10. CDR3 protein: CASSLARVGLAGGHEQYF. CDR3 coding DNA: TGTGCCAGCAGCTTAGCTCGTGTCGGACTAGCGGGAGGTCACGAGCAGTACTTC.

This clone was counted once. The chain couples TRBV6-5 to TRBJ1-1; 8 bases map to TRBD1. V lost 8 bases, J lost 0 bases, and 8 bases stayed unmatched. This CDR3 has 15 residues. Germline assignment: CDR1 MNHEY and CDR2 SVGAGI. DNA of the CDR3: TGTGCCAGCCTTCCCCGACAGGGGTTGAACACTGAAGCTTTCTTT. Amino acid sequence: CASLPRQGLNTEAFF.

The chain has TRBV19 and TRBJ2-5; 10 bases line up with TRBD2. The CDR3 contains 15 residues. In germline, CDR1 is LNHDA, CDR2 SQIVND (reference sequence). J lost 5 bases, V lost 6 bases, and 9 bases had no gene match. CDR3 nucleotide sequence: TGTGCCAGTAGCGAAGCGGGGGGGCCGGGTGAGACCCAGTACTTC. Amino acids: CASSEAGGPGETQYF.

The chain combines TRBV7-9 with TRBJ1-3; D unclear. V was pared by 8 bases and J by 1 base, with 18 bases between. The CDR3 contains 16 residues. Germline loops: CDR1 SEHNR, CDR2 FQNEAQ (reference sequence). CDR3 nucleotides: TGTGCCAGCCTAGCTTATTCACGGGGATCTGGAAACACCATATATTTT. It is translated as CASLAYSRGSGNTIYF.

The J gene is TRBJ2-7, the V gene TRBV18, with 8 nucleotides matching TRBD1. V lost 4 bases, J lost 1 base, and 3 bases stayed unmatched. The germline V gene encodes CDR1 KGHSH and CDR2 LQKENI. The CDR3 loop spans 14 amino acids. CDR3 bases: TGTGCCAGCTCACTCAGGGGGCTTTCCTACGAGCAGTACTTC. This encodes CASSLRGLSYEQYF.

This clone has a single count. This chain joins TRBV27 and TRBJ2-6, with D perhaps matching TRBD2 (5 bases). Germline CDR1 reads MNHEY; CDR2 reads SMNVEV (reference sequence). The V end lost 6 bases, the J end lost 0 bases, and 27 bases lay between the germline ends. The CDR3 contains 21 residues. The CDR3 is CASSSVGIGESTFSGANVLTF. The CDR3 DNA reads TGTGCCAGCAGCTCGGTCGGTATCGGGGAGTCTACCTTCTCTGGGGCCAACGTCCTGACTTTC.